This record looks at one T cell receptor beta chain sequence and its context. The data are from a study of cytomegalovirus exposure and HLA in healthy donors. This CDR3 comprises 15 residues. V was pared by 8 bases and J by 4 bases, with 9 bases of the junction left unmatched. CDR1 is MGHRA, CDR2 YSYEKL, per germline. The PCR used 60 Vbeta and 13 Jbeta primers. Using immunoSEQ multiplex PCR, the repertoire was profiled, and TCRdb retains in-frame clones only, with some absent. The table shows approximately 150,000 clones, with 72% occurring only once. This sequence was found in a human donor in good health. Sequenced sample: PBMCs. The gene calls are TRBV4-1 and TRBJ1-2, with 11 bases aligning to TRBD1. CDR3 bases: TGCGCCAGCCTGGACAGGGGGCGCAAACCCTATGGCTACACCTTC. This sequence encodes CASLDRGRKPYGYTF.